This TCR beta chain was recovered during a study of T cell clusters in autoimmune cytopenias (dated by TCRdb to between 2017 and 2020). Describing the broader study: A median TRB sequencing depth of 50,000 to 60,000 reads per sample was reached, and a median of 2,350 distinct TRB clonotypes per sample was obtained. Peripheral blood TRB and IGH repertoires were sequenced in autoimmune cytopenia patients at active disease and during treatment follow-up, alongside healthy, CLL and autoimmune hepatitis controls. The study was designed to test whether a disease-specific immune repertoire signature usable as a blood-based biomarker is carried by autoimmune cytopenia patients.

To amplify TRB rearrangements, a touch-down multiplex PCR protocol was run with the TRB-A and TRB-B primer pools combined in a single tube. Two consecutive PCR reactions with Phusion HS II polymerase added Illumina adapters and sample indices to the amplicons. After gel purification with the NucleoSpin Gel and PCR Clean-up kit, the amplicons were quantified by Qubit and checked for quality on an Agilent 2100 Bioanalyzer. Libraries were sequenced on an Illumina MiSeq using 600-cycle, single-indexed, paired-end runs. Per the authors' processing: MiXCR version 2.1.12, together with the default MiXCR reference library, was used to align and assemble the TRB reads. A clone was defined by each unique CDR3 nucleotide sequence, and the analysis included only productive sequences with two or more reads. To assess repertoire diversity, an R script computed alpha-parameterized diversity profiles (alpha 0 to 5), which included the Shannon (alpha 1) and Simpson (alpha 2) indices. Combinatorial TRB VJ usage was calculated with the tcR package and was compared between cohorts by principal component analysis performed with ade4. GLIPH was used to cluster TCRbeta CDR3s in pairs of cohorts matched for age and read depth, and a Wilcoxon test was used to compare cluster frequencies. TCRdb reprocessed the reads and lists each CDR3 protein sequence as a single entry, with no DNA. TCRdb's processing, not the authors', yielded these V and J calls. The sample's records list 6,000 to 8,000 distinct CDR3 sequences. The ten most abundant clones make up 4.5% to 5.5% of the sample.

What the authors observed across the whole study: The TRB repertoire shifts, including less even repertoires in secondary cytopenia and CLL, mostly reflected lymphoma bias and not autoimmunity. A lack of physiological T cell clusters in primary autoimmune cytopenia patients was suggested by GLIPH, as 51 clusters were found to be exclusive to healthy donors versus 15 to 20 exclusive to patients. Healthy donors showed 2.5 to 3-fold more exclusive TRB clusters than active autoimmune hepatitis patients, consistent with an autoimmunity-wide signature. The T cell clusters were defined in silico only, and their functional role remained to be validated experimentally. In the comparison of secondary cytopenia with CLL, no cluster-lack signature showed up, apparently because the dominant lymphoma-associated repertoire masked the signature.

From the cysteine through the phenylalanine, the CDR3 covers 16 amino acids. A DNA sequence was not provided. Details on this clonotype: Its antigen remains unidentified.

Per sample, approximately 0.25 ug of peripheral blood genomic DNA, 35,000 to 40,000 genome equivalents, was used for TRB amplification. The TCR comes from a human donor with an autoimmune cytopenia or autoimmune hepatitis (not recorded which). The sequencing sample was made of peripheral blood. The chain links TRBV12-3 or TRBV12-4 with TRBJ2-7. The CDR3 reads CASSLGTKYPEYEQYF.